This paragraph covers one T cell receptor (beta chain) sequence. This sample was taken from a study of blood T cell repertoires in COVID-19. Authors' analysis steps: Amplifying reference gene primers gave estimates of nucleated cell counts. Only in-frame clones appear in the TCRdb table, and some are missing; sequencing was by immunoSEQ multiplex PCR. The DNA gave D and trimming, while V, J and clone size come from that table. The top ten clones hold about 7.7% of a sample with roughly 140,000 clones, around four fifths of them seen once. CDR3 length equals 17 residues. Trimming left V 4 bases short and J 2 bases short, with 21 bases between. CDR1 is SGHNT and CDR2 is YYREEE in the germline V gene (reference sequence).

The receptor was isolated from a man between 45 and 60 years old who had recovered from COVID-19. V is TRBV5-4 and J is TRBJ2-5; D perhaps matches TRBD1 (6 bases). The material sequenced was PBMCs or T cells enriched from blood (not recorded which). CDR3 residues: CASSGGPADLIQETQYF. The CDR3 coding sequence is TGTGCCAGCAGCGGGGGCCCGGCAGACTTAATTCAAGAGACCCAGTACTTC.